This is a list of T cell receptor beta chains from one sample in a study of blood T cells in healthy people across ages. In TCRdb, the 5' RACE reads were re-called with MiXCR into one record per CDR3 protein. The table has about 800,000 distinct CDR3 sequences, 25% seen once; the top ten hold roughly 3.8%. The sample also formed part of further work on T cells of mothers and their children.

The sequenced material came from blood. Source of these receptors: a boy aged 10-17 years in good health. CDR3s include the opening cysteine and the closing phenylalanine or tryptophan. A D gene is named only where the DNA matches it firmly. Clone size is not always given. Where it is, it says once, few, many or a class for expanded clones.

clone size | J gene | D gene | V gene | CDR3 DNA | CDR3 protein
. | TRBJ1-2 | TRBD1 | TRBV7-2 | TGTGCCAGCAGCTCACAGAGACAGGGAGGCGGCTACACCTTC | CASSSQRQGGGYTF
few | TRBJ2-7 | . | TRBV7-2 | TGTGCCAGCACTAGAATAGGGCGCGACGAGCAGTACTTC | CASTRIGRDEQYF
. | TRBJ1-2 | . | TRBV28 | TGTGCCAGCAGTTTACCCGGGACACCAGGCGGCTACACCTTC | CASSLPGTPGGYTF
. | TRBJ1-6 | . | TRBV5-1 | TGCGCCAGCAGCATGGCGGGCCCGGGGGTGAATTCATCCCTCCACTTT | CASSMAGPGVNSSLHF
many | TRBJ2-1 | . | TRBV12-3/TRBV12-4 | TGTGCCAGCAGCTTGGGGTTGAACAATGAGCAGTTCTTC | CASSLGLNNEQFF
. | TRBJ1-5 | . | TRBV7-2 | TGTGCCAGCAGCTTAGCAGGGCCGAATCAGCCCCAGCATTTT | CASSLAGPNQPQHF
. | TRBJ1-6 | . | TRBV12-3/TRBV12-4 | TGTGCCAGCACCTCGGCCCCTCTGCCCCTCCACTTT | CASTSAPLPLHF
few | TRBJ2-2 | . | TRBV4-1 | TGCGCCAGCATGAGCGGAACGAACACCGGGGAGCTGTTTTTT | CASMSGTNTGELFF
many | TRBJ2-3 | . | TRBV10-2 | TGCGCCAGCAGTGAGGGAAGTTTCCGAGATACGCAGTATTTT | CASSEGSFRDTQYF
. | TRBJ2-3 | . | TRBV5-1 | TGCGCCAGCAGCCCCGGAGGTAGCCTCGCAGATACGCAGTATTTT | CASSPGGSLADTQYF
. | TRBJ2-7 | TRBD2 | TRBV2 | TGTGCCAGCAGTGAGCACACTAGCGGCTACGAGCAGTACTTC | CASSEHTSGYEQYF
few | TRBJ2-5 | . | TRBV9 | TGTGCCAGCAGCGTAGATCCCCAGGGGCGTCAAGAGACCCAGTACTTC | CASSVDPQGRQETQYF
. | TRBJ2-5 | . | TRBV6-5 | TGTGCCAGCAGCAGCGAACAAGAGACCCAGTACTTC | CASSSEQETQYF
. | TRBJ1-4 | . | TRBV15 | TGTGCCACCAGCACCTGGGGAGCAACTAATGAAAAACTGTTTTTT | CATSTWGATNEKLFF
. | TRBJ2-2 | . | TRBV28 | TGTGCCAGCAGTTACGGGCCGAAAGCCTGGGAGCTGTTTTTT | CASSYGPKAWELFF
. | TRBJ2-1 | TRBD2 | TRBV5-1 | TGCGCCAGCAGCCGGGGAGGGATCGACAATGAGCAGTTCTTC | CASSRGGIDNEQFF
few | TRBJ2-7 | TRBD2 | TRBV20-1 | TGCAGTGCTAGTTCCGGGACTAGCGGGATTTATCACGAGCAGTACTTC | CSASSGTSGIYHEQYF
once | TRBJ2-7 | . | TRBV12-3/TRBV12-4 | TGTGCCGGCAGTTTTACCAACTACGAGCAGTACTTC | CAGSFTNYEQYF
. | TRBJ1-4 | . | TRBV12-3/TRBV12-4 | TGTGCCAGCAGTTTTTCGGGGAAGGACGAAAAACTGTTTTTT | CASSFSGKDEKLFF
. | TRBJ2-7 | TRBD1 | TRBV7-2 | TGTGCCAGCAGCTTGAGTACAGGGACAGTCAACGAGCAGTACTTC | CASSLSTGTVNEQYF
. | TRBJ1-6 | . | TRBV20-1 | TGCAGTGCCAACAGGAGGAGTAATTCACCCCTCCACTTT | CSANRRSNSPLHF
few | TRBJ2-3 | . | TRBV9 | TGTGCCAGCAGCGCCCAAGGCCGCACAGATACGCAGTATTTT | CASSAQGRTDTQYF
. | TRBJ1-2 | . | TRBV29-1 | TGCAGCGTTGGTTCCCGGGGCAGGGACTATGGCTACACCTTC | CSVGSRGRDYGYTF
few | TRBJ1-3 | . | TRBV12-3/TRBV12-4 | TGTGCCAGCAGTTGGGACATCGTGGGAAACACCATATATTTT | CASSWDIVGNTIYF
. | TRBJ1-5 | . | TRBV29-1 | TGCAGCGTTGAGGCGGGGGCAAATCAGCCCCAGCATTTT | CSVEAGANQPQHF
. | TRBJ2-5 | TRBD2 | TRBV6-1 | TGTGCCAGCAGCTTCAGGACTAGCGGGGGTGTGAGAGAGACCCAGTACTTC | CASSFRTSGGVRETQYF
. | TRBJ1-2 | TRBD1 | TRBV6-5 | TGTGCCAGCAGTTACCGAAGGACAGGGGATGGCTACACCTTC | CASSYRRTGDGYTF
. | TRBJ2-1 | . | TRBV6-2/TRBV6-3 | TGTGCCAGCAGGTGGGACCGACAACGGGGGCAGTTCTTC | CASRWDRQRGQFF
. | TRBJ1-2 | . | TRBV19 | TGTGCCAGTAGTACCCTATCGAGACGGAGCTATGGCTACACCTTC | CASSTLSRRSYGYTF
few | TRBJ2-7 | . | TRBV9 | TGTGCCAGCAGCGGAGGGACGGGACCGATCTACGAGCAGTACTTC | CASSGGTGPIYEQYF
. | TRBJ2-5 | . | TRBV2 | TGTGCCAGCAGTCCGAGCGTTAGGACAGACCAAGAGACCCAGTACTTC | CASSPSVRTDQETQYF
few | TRBJ1-5 | . | TRBV16 | TGTGCCAGCAGCCAACGGGCGGCTTTTCAGCCCCAGCATTTT | CASSQRAAFQPQHF
few | TRBJ2-2 | . | TRBV6-5 | TGTGCCAGCAGTCACGACAGAGCCCCTAACACCGGGGAGCTGTTTTTT | CASSHDRAPNTGELFF
few | TRBJ2-7 | . | TRBV6-2/TRBV6-3 | TGTGCCAGCAGTCTGCGAACAGGGACGGGCGAGCAGTACTTC | CASSLRTGTGEQYF
. | TRBJ1-1 | . | TRBV7-9 | TGTGCCAGCAGCCCCCGTGAGCGGAGTGAAGCTTTCTTT | CASSPRERSEAFF
few | TRBJ2-7 | . | TRBV2 | TGTGCCAGCAAGGTTGGACGGCACCTAGATTACGAGCAGTACTTC | CASKVGRHLDYEQYF
. | TRBJ2-2 | TRBD1 | TRBV7-8 | TGTGCCAGCAGCAAGCAGGGGGCTTCGACCACCGGGGAGCTGTTTTTT | CASSKQGASTTGELFF
few | TRBJ1-2 | . | TRBV5-5 | TGTGCCAGCAGCTTGGCAGTTTCGGCCTATGACTACACCTTC | CASSLAVSAYDYTF
few | TRBJ2-5 | . | TRBV11-2 | TGTGCCAGCAGCTTAAATCCCCGTGGGGAGACCCAGTACTTC | CASSLNPRGETQYF
. | TRBJ1-4 | TRBD1 | TRBV11-2 | TGTGCCAGCAGCTTCGGACAGGCCTTTAATGAAAAACTGTTTTTT | CASSFGQAFNEKLFF